What follows are 8 T cell receptor beta chains derived from one specimen sequenced in a study of T-cell memory formation after mild COVID-19. One entry per CDR3 protein results from TCRdb running MiXCR on the 5' RACE reads. The sample has around 250,000 distinct CDR3 sequences, 15% to 17% seen once; the top ten hold approximately 2.1%. What was sequenced was PBMCs or a T cell subset sorted from them (not recorded which). The receptors shown here come from an adult woman who had mild COVID-19 (a few samples of this study predate the infection). Cell type and time point are not known.

This clonotype was recorded at least ten times. The chain links TRBV7-9 to TRBJ2-1, with D possibly TRBD2 on 5 matching bases. Deletions cut 2 bases from V and 13 bases from J, with 9 bases between. Germline assignment: CDR1 SEHNR and CDR2 FQNEAQ (reference sequence). This CDR3 has 11 amino acids. The CDR3 DNA follows: TGTGCCAGCAGCTTATTAGACTACCAGTTCTTC. This gives the protein CASSLLDYQFF.

This clonotype was recorded many times. V gene TRBV7-9 combines with J gene TRBJ2-3; D is uncertain. The CDR3 spans 14 residues. Germline CDR1 SEHNR, CDR2 FQNEAQ (reference sequence). V lost 1 base and J 0 bases, leaving 5 bases between the germline ends. In DNA form, the CDR3 reads TGTGCCAGCAGCTTAGTGGAGAGCACAGATACGCAGTATTTT. Amino acid sequence: CASSLVESTDTQYF.

This clonotype was seen a handful of times. This rearrangement joins TRBV2 to TRBJ1-1; D remains ambiguous. The CDR3 contains 14 residues. Trimming shortened V by 1 base and J by 5 bases, and 11 bases separated the two germline ends. CDR1 is SNHLY, CDR2 FYNNEI, per germline. CDR3 bases: TGTGCCAGCAGTGAAGGAGCTGGTTGGACTGAAGCTTTCTTT. As protein: CASSEGAGWTEAFF.

This clonotype was observed a few times. The gene calls are TRBV4-1 and TRBJ2-3; 7 positions match TRBD1. Germline V gives CDR1 MGHRA, CDR2 YSYEKL. The CDR3 loop spans 14 amino acids. V lost 4 bases and J lost 4; bases outside the gene matches: 5. The chain's CDR3 is CASSRQGVADTQYF. CDR3 sequence (DNA): TGCGCCAGCAGCCGTCAGGGGGTTGCAGATACGCAGTATTTT.

The V call is TRBV4-3, the J call TRBJ1-4; D not resolved. Germline CDR1 LGHNA, CDR2 YSLEER. V shed 0 bases and J shed 8 bases, with 16 bases lying between them. This CDR3 comprises 16 residues. The CDR3 region is CASSQESRPIREKLFF. The CDR3 nucleotides are TGCGCCAGCAGCCAAGAGTCCCGACCCATCCGCGAAAAACTGTTTTTT.

In regard to this clonotype: The germline gene is not matched at one end of the junction; a read error may be the cause. This chain uses TRBV10-3 with TRBJ2-7; D unresolved. Germline assignment: CDR1 ENHRY and CDR2 SYGVKD. CDR3 size: 11 residues. This chain's CDR3 is CPISPAWEQYF. As DNA, the CDR3 is TGTCCCATCAGTCCCGCTTGGGAGCAGTACTTC.

Only a few counts were recorded for this clonotype. CDR3 coding DNA: TGCAGTGCTAGGCAGCGGTCCTACAATGAGCAGTTCTTC. Translated, it gives CSARQRSYNEQFF. The chain combines TRBV20-1 with TRBJ2-1; a weak D match, TRBD2 (5 bases). From germline, CDR1 is DFQATT and CDR2 SNEGSKA (reference sequence). The CDR3 runs to 13 residues. V was shortened by 3 bases and J by 1 base, with 7 bases between the two germline ends.

This clonotype has just a few counts. The chain is built from TRBV5-1 and TRBJ2-6; 9 nucleotides match TRBD1. The CDR3 is 19 amino acids. CDR1 is SGHRS and CDR2 is YFSETQ in the germline V gene. The V and J ends lost 1 base and 0 bases, in that order; junction bases with no gene match: 8. The CDR3 here is CASSLTGGTGSSGANVLTF. The CDR3 coding sequence is TGCGCCAGCAGCTTGACCGGTGGGACAGGGAGCTCTGGGGCCAACGTCCTGACTTTC.